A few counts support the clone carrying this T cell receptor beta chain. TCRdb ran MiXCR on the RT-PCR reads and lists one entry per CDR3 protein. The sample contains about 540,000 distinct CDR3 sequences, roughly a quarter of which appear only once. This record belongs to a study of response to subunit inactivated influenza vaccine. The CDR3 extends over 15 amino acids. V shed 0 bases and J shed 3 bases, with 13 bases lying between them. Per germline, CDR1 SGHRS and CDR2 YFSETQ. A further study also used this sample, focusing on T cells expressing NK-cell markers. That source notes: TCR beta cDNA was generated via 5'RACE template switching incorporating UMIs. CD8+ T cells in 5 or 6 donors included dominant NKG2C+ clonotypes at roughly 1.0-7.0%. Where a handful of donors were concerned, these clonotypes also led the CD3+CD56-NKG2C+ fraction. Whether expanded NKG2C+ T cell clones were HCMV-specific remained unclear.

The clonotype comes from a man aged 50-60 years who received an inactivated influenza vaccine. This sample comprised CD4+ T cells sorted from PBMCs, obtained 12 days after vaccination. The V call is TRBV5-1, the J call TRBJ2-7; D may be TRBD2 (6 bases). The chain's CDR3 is CASSLVGGSYYEQYF. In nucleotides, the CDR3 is TGCGCCAGCAGCTTGGTGGGAGGAAGCTACTACGAGCAGTACTTC.